This is a list of T cell receptor beta chains from one sample in a study of blood T cell repertoires in COVID-19. TCRdb keeps only in-frame clones here, not all; method: immunoSEQ multiplex PCR. This table has 100,000 to 150,000 clones, approximately 74% appearing once. Sequencing used peripheral blood. The receptors were sampled from a man between 60 and 75 years old with acute or convalescent COVID-19. Both conserved end residues are part of each CDR3. D genes are given only for firm matches. Clone size is stated in some rows and not others, as once, few, many or a class when expanded.

CDR3aa: CASSPRLAGGQFF; CDR3nt: TGTGCCAGCAGCCCCAGACTAGCGGGGGGGCAGTTCTTC; j_gene: TRBJ2-1; v_gene: TRBV4-2; abundance: -; d_gene: TRBD2
CDR3aa: CASSLGTSANEQFF; CDR3nt: TGCGCCAGCAGCCTCGGGACTAGCGCCAATGAGCAGTTCTTC; j_gene: TRBJ2-1; v_gene: TRBV5-1; abundance: few; d_gene: TRBD2
CDR3aa: CASSLVGRNSYEQYF; CDR3nt: TGTGCCAGCAGCTTAGTGGGGCGGAACTCCTACGAGCAGTACTTC; j_gene: TRBJ2-7; v_gene: TRBV7-2; abundance: -; d_gene: -
CDR3aa: CASGSTDRGGNQPQHF; CDR3nt: TGTGCTAGTGGTTCAACGGACAGGGGAGGCAATCAGCCCCAGCATTTT; j_gene: TRBJ1-5; v_gene: TRBV12-5; abundance: -; d_gene: TRBD1
CDR3aa: CASSLSRGGNYGYTF; CDR3nt: TGTGCCAGCAGTTTATCGCGGGGGGGGAACTATGGCTACACCTTC; j_gene: TRBJ1-2; v_gene: TRBV27; abundance: -; d_gene: -
CDR3aa: CASSPGQGSHEQYF; CDR3nt: TGTGCCAGCAGCCCAGGACAGGGTAGCCACGAGCAGTACTTC; j_gene: TRBJ2-7; v_gene: TRBV4-2; abundance: -; d_gene: TRBD1
CDR3aa: CASSPRQGLAYGYTF; CDR3nt: TGTGCCAGCAGCCCCCGACAGGGACTCGCCTATGGCTACACCTTC; j_gene: TRBJ1-2; v_gene: TRBV13; abundance: -; d_gene: TRBD1
CDR3aa: CAWSVPGLGSFNEQFF; CDR3nt: TGTGCCTGGAGTGTACCCGGACTAGGGTCGTTCAATGAGCAGTTCTTC; j_gene: TRBJ2-1; v_gene: TRBV30; abundance: -; d_gene: TRBD2
CDR3aa: CASSLRPNTGELFF; CDR3nt: TGTGCCAGCAGCTTGCGTCCTAACACCGGGGAGCTGTTTTTT; j_gene: TRBJ2-2; v_gene: TRBV5-8; abundance: -; d_gene: -
CDR3aa: CASRRQGVDSPLHF; CDR3nt: TGTGCCAGCAGACGACAGGGTGTGGATTCACCCCTCCACTTT; j_gene: TRBJ1-6; v_gene: TRBV2; abundance: -; d_gene: TRBD1
CDR3aa: CASSYEFGEKLFF; CDR3nt: TGTGCCAGCAGTTACGAGTTCGGGGAAAAACTGTTTTTT; j_gene: TRBJ1-4; v_gene: TRBV6-5; abundance: -; d_gene: -
CDR3aa: CASSRDRGRGTEAFF; CDR3nt: TGTGCCAGCAGCCGAGACAGGGGGCGAGGGACTGAAGCTTTCTTT; j_gene: TRBJ1-1; v_gene: TRBV4-2; abundance: -; d_gene: TRBD1
CDR3aa: CASSSGQGNYLNQPQHF; CDR3nt: TGTGCCAGCAGCTCCGGACAGGGAAATTATCTCAATCAGCCCCAGCATTTT; j_gene: TRBJ1-5; v_gene: TRBV11-2; abundance: -; d_gene: TRBD1
CDR3aa: CASSPQTSVNEQFF; CDR3nt: TGTGCCAGCAGCCCCCAGACTAGCGTCAATGAGCAGTTCTTC; j_gene: TRBJ2-1; v_gene: TRBV7-3; abundance: -; d_gene: TRBD2
CDR3aa: CASSLDGVSGGYTF; CDR3nt: TGTGCCAGCAGCCTAGATGGGGTCTCGGGAGGCTACACCTTC; j_gene: TRBJ1-2; v_gene: TRBV6-5; abundance: many; d_gene: -
CDR3aa: CASSLRETGGLNQPQHF; CDR3nt: TGTGCCAGCAGCCTCCGGGAGACAGGGGGCCTTAATCAGCCCCAGCATTTT; j_gene: TRBJ1-5; v_gene: TRBV5-6; abundance: few; d_gene: TRBD1
CDR3aa: CSVGGLAGGGYF; CDR3nt: TGCAGCGTTGGGGGACTAGCGGGAGGAGGTTACTTC; j_gene: TRBJ2-5; v_gene: TRBV29-1; abundance: -; d_gene: TRBD2
CDR3aa: CASSLSFPGLAGGADYEQYF; CDR3nt: TGTGCCAGCAGCTTAAGTTTCCCCGGACTAGCGGGGGGCGCCGACTACGAGCAGTACTTC; j_gene: TRBJ2-7; v_gene: TRBV7-6; abundance: -; d_gene: TRBD2
CDR3aa: CASLSGRVYKGTDTQYF; CDR3nt: TGTGCCTCCCTGAGCGGGAGGGTATATAAGGGCACAGATACGCAGTATTTT; j_gene: TRBJ2-3; v_gene: TRBV7-3; abundance: -; d_gene: TRBD2
CDR3aa: CASSRRDPRNGYTF; CDR3nt: TGTGCCAGCAGTAGAAGAGACCCGCGGAATGGCTACACCTTC; j_gene: TRBJ1-2; v_gene: TRBV5-6; abundance: -; d_gene: -
CDR3aa: CASRTGQNTEAFF; CDR3nt: TGTGCCAGCAGAACCGGACAGAACACTGAAGCTTTCTTT; j_gene: TRBJ1-1; v_gene: TRBV11-2; abundance: -; d_gene: -
CDR3aa: CASSSARFNEQFF; CDR3nt: TGTGCCAGCAGTAGCGCCCGGTTCAATGAGCAGTTCTTC; j_gene: TRBJ2-1; v_gene: TRBV6-5; abundance: -; d_gene: -
CDR3aa: CASTPDLGTDTQYF; CDR3nt: TGTGCCAGCACCCCGGACTTAGGTACAGATACGCAGTATTTT; j_gene: TRBJ2-3; v_gene: TRBV7-6; abundance: -; d_gene: -
CDR3aa: CASSSPNRIPDTQYF; CDR3nt: TGTGCCAGCAGTTCCCCTAACAGGATTCCAGATACGCAGTATTTT; j_gene: TRBJ2-3; v_gene: TRBV6-5; abundance: few; d_gene: -
CDR3aa: CASSDPRQGAKVKLFF; CDR3nt: TGTGCCAGCAGTGACCCCCGACAGGGGGCCAAGGTAAAACTGTTTTTT; j_gene: TRBJ1-4; v_gene: TRBV25-1; abundance: -; d_gene: TRBD1
CDR3aa: CAAGTGVSQPQHF; CDR3nt: TGTGCCGCCGGGACAGGGGTTAGTCAGCCCCAGCATTTT; j_gene: TRBJ1-5; v_gene: TRBV27; abundance: -; d_gene: TRBD1
CDR3aa: CASTSDSFANEKLFF; CDR3nt: TGTGCCAGCACTTCGGACAGTTTTGCTAATGAAAAACTGTTTTTT; j_gene: TRBJ1-4; v_gene: TRBV6-5; abundance: -; d_gene: -
CDR3aa: CASSLLNTDTQYF; CDR3nt: TGTGCCAGCAGCTTGCTAAACACAGATACGCAGTATTTT; j_gene: TRBJ2-3; v_gene: TRBV5-6; abundance: once; d_gene: -
CDR3aa: CASSPMREQFF; CDR3nt: TGTGCCAGCAGTCCGATGCGGGAACAGTTCTTC; j_gene: TRBJ2-1; v_gene: TRBV6-2/TRBV6-3; abundance: -; d_gene: -
CDR3aa: CATSRAGTANEQFF; CDR3nt: TGTGCCACCAGCAGAGCCGGGACAGCCAATGAGCAGTTCTTC; j_gene: TRBJ2-1; v_gene: TRBV15; abundance: -; d_gene: TRBD1
CDR3aa: CASSLNPTGVIIDEQFF; CDR3nt: TGTGCCAGCAGCTTAAATCCCACGGGAGTAATTATAGATGAGCAGTTCTTC; j_gene: TRBJ2-1; v_gene: TRBV7-3; abundance: -; d_gene: -
CDR3aa: CATSSPYSSYNEQFF; CDR3nt: TGTGCCACCAGTTCCCCGTATAGCTCCTACAATGAGCAGTTCTTC; j_gene: TRBJ2-1; v_gene: TRBV24-1; abundance: -; d_gene: -
CDR3aa: CASSQDRVQTNEKLFF; CDR3nt: TGTGCCAGCAGCCAAGACAGGGTTCAAACTAATGAAAAACTGTTTTTT; j_gene: TRBJ1-4; v_gene: TRBV5-6; abundance: -; d_gene: TRBD1
CDR3aa: CASTQWAENIQYF; CDR3nt: TGTGCCAGCACTCAATGGGCAGAAAACATTCAGTACTTC; j_gene: TRBJ2-4; v_gene: TRBV28; abundance: -; d_gene: -
CDR3aa: CASSQRRGADEQYF; CDR3nt: TGTGCCAGCAGCCAACGCCGCGGGGCGGACGAGCAGTACTTC; j_gene: TRBJ2-7; v_gene: TRBV3-1/TRBV3-2; abundance: -; d_gene: -
CDR3aa: CASSLAGTDYNYGYTF; CDR3nt: TGTGCCAGCAGCTTGGCCGGGACAGACTACAACTATGGCTACACCTTC; j_gene: TRBJ1-2; v_gene: TRBV5-4; abundance: -; d_gene: TRBD1
CDR3aa: CASSLDGGEYYNEQFF; CDR3nt: TGTGCCAGCAGCTTGGATGGGGGGGAATACTACAATGAGCAGTTCTTC; j_gene: TRBJ2-1; v_gene: TRBV5-6; abundance: -; d_gene: TRBD2
CDR3aa: CSVEEDRGRNYEQYF; CDR3nt: TGCAGCGTTGAGGAGGACAGGGGGCGAAACTACGAGCAGTACTTC; j_gene: TRBJ2-7; v_gene: TRBV29-1; abundance: -; d_gene: TRBD1
CDR3aa: CASSVFPEGRKGYTF; CDR3nt: TGTGCCAGCAGCGTATTCCCGGAGGGGAGGAAGGGCTACACCTTC; j_gene: TRBJ1-2; v_gene: TRBV9; abundance: few; d_gene: -
CDR3aa: CSVGVRAGGPNIQYF; CDR3nt: TGCAGCGTTGGAGTTCGAGCGGGAGGGCCGAACATTCAGTACTTC; j_gene: TRBJ2-4; v_gene: TRBV29-1; abundance: -; d_gene: TRBD2
CDR3aa: CAITKTPTYEQYF; CDR3nt: TGTGCCATCACCAAGACACCTACCTACGAGCAGTACTTC; j_gene: TRBJ2-7; v_gene: TRBV10-3; abundance: -; d_gene: -
CDR3aa: CSVPIGGSINEKLFF; CDR3nt: TGCAGCGTTCCTATTGGGGGCTCAATTAATGAAAAACTGTTTTTT; j_gene: TRBJ1-4; v_gene: TRBV29-1; abundance: -; d_gene: -
CDR3aa: CASSLAGTSGNNEQFF; CDR3nt: TGTGCCAGCAGTTTGGCCGGGACTAGCGGAAACAATGAGCAGTTCTTC; j_gene: TRBJ2-1; v_gene: TRBV28; abundance: -; d_gene: TRBD2
CDR3aa: CASSLRPEGYTF; CDR3nt: TGTGCCAGCAGCCTTCGACCGGAGGGCTACACCTTC; j_gene: TRBJ1-2; v_gene: TRBV6-6; abundance: -; d_gene: -
CDR3aa: CASSYSRTGYGYTF; CDR3nt: TGTGCCAGCAGTTACTCGAGGACAGGCTATGGCTACACCTTC; j_gene: TRBJ1-2; v_gene: TRBV6-5; abundance: -; d_gene: TRBD1
CDR3aa: CASSRTSDYGYTF; CDR3nt: TGTGCCAGCAGCCGTACATCTGACTATGGCTACACCTTC; j_gene: TRBJ1-2; v_gene: TRBV12-3/TRBV12-4; abundance: -; d_gene: -
CDR3aa: CASSTLGRRGPEAFF; CDR3nt: TGTGCCAGCAGCACCCTAGGTCGCCGAGGCCCCGAAGCTTTCTTT; j_gene: TRBJ1-1; v_gene: TRBV11-2; abundance: -; d_gene: -
CDR3aa: CAWSPTSWELFF; CDR3nt: TGTGCCTGGAGTCCGACTAGTTGGGAGCTGTTTTTT; j_gene: TRBJ2-2; v_gene: TRBV30; abundance: -; d_gene: -
CDR3aa: CASSALRALNNSPLHF; CDR3nt: TGTGCCAGCAGTGCCTTGAGGGCACTAAATAATTCACCCCTCCACTTT; j_gene: TRBJ1-6; v_gene: TRBV2; abundance: -; d_gene: -
CDR3aa: CASRTGASGGNTIYF; CDR3nt: TGTGCCAGTAGGACCGGGGCTAGCGGTGGAAACACCATATATTTT; j_gene: TRBJ1-3; v_gene: TRBV19; abundance: -; d_gene: -
CDR3aa: CASSRAGQESSYEQYF; CDR3nt: TGTGCCAGCTCGCGAGCGGGACAGGAGAGCTCCTACGAGCAGTACTTC; j_gene: TRBJ2-7; v_gene: TRBV18; abundance: -; d_gene: -